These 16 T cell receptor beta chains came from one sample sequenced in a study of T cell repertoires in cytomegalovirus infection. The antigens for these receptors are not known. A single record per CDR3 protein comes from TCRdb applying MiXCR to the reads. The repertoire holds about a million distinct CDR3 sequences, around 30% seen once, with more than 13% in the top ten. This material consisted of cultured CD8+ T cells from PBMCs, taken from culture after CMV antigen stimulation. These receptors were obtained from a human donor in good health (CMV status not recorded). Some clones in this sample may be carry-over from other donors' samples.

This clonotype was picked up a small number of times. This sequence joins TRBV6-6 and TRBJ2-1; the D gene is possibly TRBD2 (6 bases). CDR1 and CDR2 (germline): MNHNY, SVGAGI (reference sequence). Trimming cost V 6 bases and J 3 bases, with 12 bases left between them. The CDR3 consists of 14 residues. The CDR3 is CASSPGLDYNEQFF. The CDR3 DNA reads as TGTGCCAGCAGCCCGGGACTCGACTACAATGAGCAGTTCTTC.

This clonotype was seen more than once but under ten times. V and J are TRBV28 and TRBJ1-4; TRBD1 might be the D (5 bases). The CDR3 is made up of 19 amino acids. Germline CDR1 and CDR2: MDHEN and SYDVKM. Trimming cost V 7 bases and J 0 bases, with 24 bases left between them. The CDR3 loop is CASTTDPLLGTATNEKLFF. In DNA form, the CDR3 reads TGTGCCAGCACCACCGACCCCTTACTGGGGACTGCAACTAATGAAAAACTGTTTTTT.

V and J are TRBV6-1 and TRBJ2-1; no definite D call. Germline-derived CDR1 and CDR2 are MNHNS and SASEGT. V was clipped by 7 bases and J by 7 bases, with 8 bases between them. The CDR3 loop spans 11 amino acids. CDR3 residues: CASMLGNEQFF. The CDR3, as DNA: TGTGCCAGCATGTTGGGGAATGAGCAGTTCTTC.

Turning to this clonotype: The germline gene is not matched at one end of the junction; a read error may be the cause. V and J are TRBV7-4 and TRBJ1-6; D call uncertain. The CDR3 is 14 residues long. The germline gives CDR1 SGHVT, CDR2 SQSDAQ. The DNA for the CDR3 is TGTGCCAACAGCTTCGAGGCGCCTCAGTCTCCCCTCCACTTT. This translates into CANSFEAPQSPLHF.

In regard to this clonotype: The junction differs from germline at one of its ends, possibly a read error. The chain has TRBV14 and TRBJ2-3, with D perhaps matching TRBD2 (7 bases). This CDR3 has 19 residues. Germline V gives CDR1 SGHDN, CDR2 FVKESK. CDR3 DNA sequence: TGTACCAGCAGCCAAGAGGTTCGGGGGGTACGGACAGCCACAGATACGCAGTATTTT. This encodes CTSSQEVRGVRTATDTQYF.

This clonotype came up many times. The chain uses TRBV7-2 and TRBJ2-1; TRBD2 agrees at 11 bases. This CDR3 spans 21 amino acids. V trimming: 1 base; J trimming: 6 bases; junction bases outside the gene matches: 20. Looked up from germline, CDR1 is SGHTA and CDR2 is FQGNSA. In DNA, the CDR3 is TGTGCCAGCAGCTTAGACTTTTCGGGACTAGCGGTCTACCTCTCTGTCAATGAGCAGTTCTTC. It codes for CASSLDFSGLAVYLSVNEQFF.

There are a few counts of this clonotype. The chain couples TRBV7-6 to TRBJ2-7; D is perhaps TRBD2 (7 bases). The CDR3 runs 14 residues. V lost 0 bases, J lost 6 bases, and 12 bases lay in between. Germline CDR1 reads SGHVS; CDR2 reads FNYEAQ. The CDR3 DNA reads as TGTGCCAGCAGCTTAGCGGGGGGGCCCCTCGAGCAGTACTTC. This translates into CASSLAGGPLEQYF.

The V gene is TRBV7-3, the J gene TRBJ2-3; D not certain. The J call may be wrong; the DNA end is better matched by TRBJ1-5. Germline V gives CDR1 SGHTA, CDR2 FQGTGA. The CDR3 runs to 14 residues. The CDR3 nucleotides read TGTGCCAGCAGCGCTATGGAGGGCACAGATACGCAGCATTTT. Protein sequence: CASSAMEGTDTQHF.

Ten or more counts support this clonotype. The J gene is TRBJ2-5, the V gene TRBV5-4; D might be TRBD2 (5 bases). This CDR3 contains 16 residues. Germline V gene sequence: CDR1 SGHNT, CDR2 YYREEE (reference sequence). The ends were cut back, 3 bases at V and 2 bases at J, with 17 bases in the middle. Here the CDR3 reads CASSSGGGSLQETQYF. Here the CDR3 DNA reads TGTGCCAGCAGCTCTGGAGGCGGATCCCTTCAAGAGACCCAGTACTTC.

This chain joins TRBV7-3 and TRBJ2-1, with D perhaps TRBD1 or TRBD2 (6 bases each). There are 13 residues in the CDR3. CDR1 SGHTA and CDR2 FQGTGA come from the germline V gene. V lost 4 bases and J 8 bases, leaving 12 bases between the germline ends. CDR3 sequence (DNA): TGTGCCAGCAGCTCGCCGGGGGCGGATGAGCAGTTCTTC. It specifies CASSSPGADEQFF.

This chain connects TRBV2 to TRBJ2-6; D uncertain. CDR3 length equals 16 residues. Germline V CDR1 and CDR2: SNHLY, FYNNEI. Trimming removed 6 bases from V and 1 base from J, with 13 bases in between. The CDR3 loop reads CASRNTQHSGANVLTF. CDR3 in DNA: TGTGCCAGCAGGAATACACAGCATTCTGGGGCCAACGTCCTGACTTTC.

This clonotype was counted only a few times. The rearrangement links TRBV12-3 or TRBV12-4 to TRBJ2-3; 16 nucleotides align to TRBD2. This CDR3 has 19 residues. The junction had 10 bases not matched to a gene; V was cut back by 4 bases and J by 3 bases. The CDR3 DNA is TGTGCCAGCAGTTCCCCCCCTGGGACTAGCGGGGGGGGGACAGATACGCAGTATTTT. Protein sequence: CASSSPPGTSGGGTDTQYF.

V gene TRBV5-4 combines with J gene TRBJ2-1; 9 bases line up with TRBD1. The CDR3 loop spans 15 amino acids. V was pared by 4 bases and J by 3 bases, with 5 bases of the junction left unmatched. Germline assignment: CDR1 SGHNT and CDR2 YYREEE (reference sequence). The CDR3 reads CASSEGQGYYNEQFF. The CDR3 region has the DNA TGTGCCAGCAGCGAGGGACAGGGTTACTACAATGAGCAGTTCTTC. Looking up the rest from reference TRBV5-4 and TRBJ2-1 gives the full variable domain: ETGVTQSPTHLIKTRGQQVTLRCSSQSGHNTVSWYQQALGQGPQFIFQYYREEENGRGNFPPRFSGLQFPNYSSELNVNALELDDSALYLCASSEGQGYYNEQFFGPGTRLTVL.

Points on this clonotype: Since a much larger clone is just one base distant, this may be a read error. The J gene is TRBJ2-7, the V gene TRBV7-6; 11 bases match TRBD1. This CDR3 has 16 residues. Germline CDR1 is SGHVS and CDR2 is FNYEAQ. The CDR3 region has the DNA TGTGCCAGCAGCACCGGGGACAGGGGGTTTACCTACAAGCAGTACTTC. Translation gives CASSTGDRGFTYKQYF.

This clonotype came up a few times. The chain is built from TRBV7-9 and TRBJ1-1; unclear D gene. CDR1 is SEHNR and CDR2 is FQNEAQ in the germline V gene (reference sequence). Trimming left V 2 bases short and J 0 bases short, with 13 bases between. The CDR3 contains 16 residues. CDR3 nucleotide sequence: TGTGCCAGCAGCTTATGGGGAACGGAAATGAACACTGAAGCTTTCTTT. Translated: CASSLWGTEMNTEAFF.

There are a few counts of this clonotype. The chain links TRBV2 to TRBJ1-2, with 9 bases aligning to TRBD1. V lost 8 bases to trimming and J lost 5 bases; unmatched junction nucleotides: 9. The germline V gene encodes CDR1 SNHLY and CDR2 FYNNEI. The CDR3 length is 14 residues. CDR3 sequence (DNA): TGTGCCAGCCCCTGGACAGGGGAGAAATATGGCTACACCTTC. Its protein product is CASPWTGEKYGYTF.